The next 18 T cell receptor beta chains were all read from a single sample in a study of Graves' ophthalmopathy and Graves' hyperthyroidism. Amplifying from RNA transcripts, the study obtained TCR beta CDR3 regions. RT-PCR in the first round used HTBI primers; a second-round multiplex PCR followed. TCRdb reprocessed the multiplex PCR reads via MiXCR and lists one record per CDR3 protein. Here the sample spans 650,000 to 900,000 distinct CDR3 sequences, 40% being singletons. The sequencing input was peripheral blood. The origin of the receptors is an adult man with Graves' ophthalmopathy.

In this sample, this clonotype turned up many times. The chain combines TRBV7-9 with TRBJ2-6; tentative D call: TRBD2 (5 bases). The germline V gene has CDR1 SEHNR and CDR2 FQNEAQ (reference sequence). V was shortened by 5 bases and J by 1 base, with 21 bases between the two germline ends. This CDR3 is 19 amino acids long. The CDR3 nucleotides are TGTGCCAGCAGCCCGGTGGAGGATGGACGCTGGTCTGGGGCCAACGTCCTGACTTTC. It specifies CASSPVEDGRWSGANVLTF.

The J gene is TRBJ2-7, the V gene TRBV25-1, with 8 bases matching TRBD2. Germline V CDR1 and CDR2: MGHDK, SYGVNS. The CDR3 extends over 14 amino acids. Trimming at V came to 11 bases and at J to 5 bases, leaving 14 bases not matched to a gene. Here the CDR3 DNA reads TGTGCCTGGAGTACCCAAGCGGGAGTCCACGAGCAGTACTTC. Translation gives CAWSTQAGVHEQYF.

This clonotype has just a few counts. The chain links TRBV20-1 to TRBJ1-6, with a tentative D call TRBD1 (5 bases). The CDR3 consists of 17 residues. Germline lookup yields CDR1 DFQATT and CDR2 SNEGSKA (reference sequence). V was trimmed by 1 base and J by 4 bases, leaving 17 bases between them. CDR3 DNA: TGCAGTGCTAGAGTACCCACGGACAACCCTTATAATTCACCCCTCCACTTT. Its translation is CSARVPTDNPYNSPLHF.

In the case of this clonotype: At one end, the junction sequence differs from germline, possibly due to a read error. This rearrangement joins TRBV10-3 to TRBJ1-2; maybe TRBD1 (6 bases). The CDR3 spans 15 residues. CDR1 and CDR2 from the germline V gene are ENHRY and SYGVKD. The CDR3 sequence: CASSSPAQGIYGYTF. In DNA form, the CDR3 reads TGTGCCAGCAGTAGCCCGGCGCAGGGGATCTATGGCTACACCTTC.

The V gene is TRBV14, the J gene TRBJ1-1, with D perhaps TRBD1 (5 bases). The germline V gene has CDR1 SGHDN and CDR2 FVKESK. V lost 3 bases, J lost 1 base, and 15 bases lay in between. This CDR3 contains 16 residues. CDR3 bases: TGTGCCAGCAGCCACCGGACACTTCCATCGAACACTGAAGCTTTCTTT. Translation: CASSHRTLPSNTEAFF.

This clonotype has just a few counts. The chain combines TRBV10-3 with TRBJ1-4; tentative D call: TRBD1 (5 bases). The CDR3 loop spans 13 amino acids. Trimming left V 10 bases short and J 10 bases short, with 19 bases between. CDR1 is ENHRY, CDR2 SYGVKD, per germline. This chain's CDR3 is CASRGSPGGKLFF. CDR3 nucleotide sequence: TGTGCCAGCAGAGGGTCTCCGGGGGGAAAACTGTTTTTT.

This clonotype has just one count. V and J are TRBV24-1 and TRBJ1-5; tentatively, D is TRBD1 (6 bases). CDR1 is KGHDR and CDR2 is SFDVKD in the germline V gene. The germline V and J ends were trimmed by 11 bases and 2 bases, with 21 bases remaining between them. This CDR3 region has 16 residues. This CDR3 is CASSSKNRVGNQPQHF. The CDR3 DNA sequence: TGTGCCAGCTCATCTAAAAACAGGGTCGGCAATCAGCCCCAGCATTTT.

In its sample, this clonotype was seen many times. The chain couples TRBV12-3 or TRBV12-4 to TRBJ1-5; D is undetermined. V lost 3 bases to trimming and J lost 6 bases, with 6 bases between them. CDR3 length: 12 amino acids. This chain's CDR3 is CASSFGRQPQHF. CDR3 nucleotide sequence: TGTGCCAGCAGTTTTGGTCGTCAGCCCCAGCATTTT.

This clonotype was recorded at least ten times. This CDR3 reads CASSDGALGAFF. The CDR3 region has the DNA TGTGCCAGCAGTGATGGGGCCCTAGGGGCTTTCTTT. This chain links TRBV2 with TRBJ1-1, with D tentatively TRBD1 (5 bases). The CDR3 is 12 residues long. With 3 bases removed from V and 11 bases from J, the gap between germline ends came to 13 bases. CDR1 is SNHLY, CDR2 FYNNEI, per germline.

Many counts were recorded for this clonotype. The CDR3 bases are TGCGCCAGCAGCTCCGGGACGGGCACTGAAGCTTTCTTT. This translates into CASSSGTGTEAFF. The chain joins TRBV5-1 to TRBJ1-1, with a possible D match to TRBD1 (5 bases). The CDR3 extends over 13 amino acids. CDR1 is SGHRS, CDR2 YFSETQ, per germline. Trimming pared 3 bases from V and 4 bases from J, leaving 10 bases between.

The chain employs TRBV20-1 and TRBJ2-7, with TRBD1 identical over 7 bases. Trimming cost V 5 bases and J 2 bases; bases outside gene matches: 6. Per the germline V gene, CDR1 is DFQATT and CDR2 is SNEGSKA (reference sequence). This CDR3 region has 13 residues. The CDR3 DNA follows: TGCAGTGCTGCCGACAGGGATCCCTACGAGCAGTACTTC. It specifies CSAADRDPYEQYF.

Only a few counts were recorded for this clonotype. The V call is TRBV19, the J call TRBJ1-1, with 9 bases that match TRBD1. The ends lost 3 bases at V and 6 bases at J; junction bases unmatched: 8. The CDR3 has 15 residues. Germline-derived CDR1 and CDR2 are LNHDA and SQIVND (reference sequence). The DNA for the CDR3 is TGTGCCAGTAGTATCCCGACAGGGGGGGTCGCTGAAGCTTTCTTT. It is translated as CASSIPTGGVAEAFF.

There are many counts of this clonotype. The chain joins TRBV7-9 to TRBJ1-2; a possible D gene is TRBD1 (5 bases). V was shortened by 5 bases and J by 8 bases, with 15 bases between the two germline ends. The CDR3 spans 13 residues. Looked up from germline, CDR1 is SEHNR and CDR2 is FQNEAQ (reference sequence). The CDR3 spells CASSAGTSRGYTF. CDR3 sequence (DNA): TGTGCCAGCAGCGCCGGGACCTCGAGGGGCTACACCTTC.

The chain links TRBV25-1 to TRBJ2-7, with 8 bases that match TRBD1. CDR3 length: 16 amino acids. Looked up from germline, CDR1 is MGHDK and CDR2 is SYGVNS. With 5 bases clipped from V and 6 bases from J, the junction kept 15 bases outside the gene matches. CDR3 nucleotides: TGTGCCAGCAGTTCGTGGCAGGGGGCACGGGTGGGCGAGCAGTACTTC. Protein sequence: CASSSWQGARVGEQYF.

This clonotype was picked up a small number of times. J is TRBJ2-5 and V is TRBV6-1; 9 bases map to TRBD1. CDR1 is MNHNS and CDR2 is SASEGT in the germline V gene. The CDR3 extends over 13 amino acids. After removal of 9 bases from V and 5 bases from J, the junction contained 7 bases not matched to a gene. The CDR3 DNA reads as TGTGCCAGTGAACAGGGGGCGCGTGAGACCCAGTACTTC. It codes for CASEQGARETQYF.

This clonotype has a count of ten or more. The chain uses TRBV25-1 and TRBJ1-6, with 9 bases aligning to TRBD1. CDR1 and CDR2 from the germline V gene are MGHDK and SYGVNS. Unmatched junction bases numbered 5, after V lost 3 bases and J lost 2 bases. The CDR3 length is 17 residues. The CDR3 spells CASSDSRQGAYNSPLHF. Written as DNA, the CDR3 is TGTGCCAGCAGTGACTCGCGACAGGGGGCCTATAATTCACCCCTCCACTTT.

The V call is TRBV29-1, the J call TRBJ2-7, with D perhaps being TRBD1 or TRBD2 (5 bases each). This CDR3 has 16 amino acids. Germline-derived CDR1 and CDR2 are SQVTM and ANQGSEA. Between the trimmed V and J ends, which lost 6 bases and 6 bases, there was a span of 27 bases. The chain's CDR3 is CSVGFGTDTTYVEQYF. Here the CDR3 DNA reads TGCAGCGTAGGTTTTGGGACGGATACTACCTACGTCGAGCAGTACTTC.

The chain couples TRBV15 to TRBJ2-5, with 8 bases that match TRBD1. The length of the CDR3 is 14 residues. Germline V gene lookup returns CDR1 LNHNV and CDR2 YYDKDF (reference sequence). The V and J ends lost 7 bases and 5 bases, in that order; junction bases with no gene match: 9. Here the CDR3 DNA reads TGTGCCACCACAGGGGGCGGACCGTCGGAGACCCAGTACTTC. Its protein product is CATTGGGPSETQYF.